This TCR beta chain was found in a study of blood T cell repertoires in COVID-19. Across the whole study: Specimens from acute and convalescent COVID-19 originated in the United States, Italy and Spain. T cells, B-cell-depleted T cells, or PBMCs provided the cDNA or gDNA that served as material.

Germline V gives CDR1 SGHRS, CDR2 YFSETQ. This CDR3 region has 15 residues. Trimming took 2 bases from V and 6 from J; bases not matched to a gene: 5. As handled by the study authors: Amplification from reference gene primers served as the basis for estimated nucleated cell counts. Only in-frame clones appear in the TCRdb table, and some are missing; sequencing was by immunoSEQ multiplex PCR. V, J and clone size are taken as reported in that table, and D and trimming were inferred from the DNA itself. The sample holds some 240,000 clones, roughly 84% seen once. Sequenced sample: peripheral blood. The receptor was isolated from a woman aged 40-49 years who had recovered from COVID-19. This chain connects TRBV5-1 to TRBJ2-1; 10 bases line up with TRBD2. In DNA, the CDR3 is TGCGCCAGCAGCTTAGGGACTAGCGTATTCAATGAGCAGTTCTTC. Encoded protein: CASSLGTSVFNEQFF.